The 23 T cell receptor beta chains listed next were all sequenced from one sample in a study of blood T cell repertoires in COVID-19. Method: immunoSEQ multiplex PCR; TCRdb's copy keeps in-frame clones and lacks some. The sample lists 250,000 or so clones; roughly 85% were seen once. The sequencing input was PBMCs or T cells enriched from blood (not recorded which). All receptors derive from a woman aged 45 to 65 who had recovered from COVID-19.

The V call is TRBV3-1 (or the pseudogene TRBV3-2), the J call TRBJ2-7, with 13 bases fitting TRBD2. The CDR3 runs 17 residues. V was clipped by 2 bases and J by 3 bases; unmatched bases: 7. The germline V gene encodes CDR1 LGHDT and CDR2 YNNKEL (reference sequence). CDR3 region: CASSQSVGLAGVYEQYF. The CDR3 DNA sequence: TGTGCCAGCAGCCAAAGTGTCGGACTAGCGGGAGTCTACGAGCAGTACTTC.

This chain joins TRBV9 and TRBJ2-5, with 11 positions matching TRBD2. With 0 bases clipped from V and 5 bases from J, the junction kept 3 bases outside the gene matches. Germline V gives CDR1 SGDLS, CDR2 YYNGEE. The CDR3 sequence is 15 residues long. This CDR3 is CASSVASGRRETQYF. CDR3 in DNA: TGTGCCAGCAGCGTAGCTAGCGGGAGGAGGGAGACCCAGTACTTC. Together with reference TRBV9 and TRBJ2-5, the CDR3 gives the full variable domain: DSGVTQTPKHLITATGQRVTLRCSPRSGDLSVYWYQQSLDQGLQFLIQYYNGEERAKGNILERFSAQQFPDLHSELNLSSLELGDSALYFCASSVASGRRETQYFGPGTRLLVL.

This clone showed up just once. The chain joins TRBV28 to TRBJ1-5; TRBD1 agrees at 8 bases. V shed 7 bases, J shed 6 bases, and the junction held 11 bases outside the gene matches. The germline gives CDR1 MDHEN, CDR2 SYDVKM. The CDR3 has 15 amino acids. The CDR3 is CASTWGQAEGQPQHF. The CDR3 region has the DNA TGTGCCAGCACTTGGGGACAGGCAGAAGGTCAGCCCCAGCATTTT. Full variable domain (outside the CDR3, taken from reference TRBV28 and TRBJ1-5): DVKVTQSSRYLVKRTGEKVFLECVQDMDHENMFWYRQDPGLGLRLIYFSYDVKMKEKGDIPEGYSVSREKKERFSLILESASTNQTSMYLCASTWGQAEGQPQHFGDGTRLSIL.

This chain joins TRBV30 and TRBJ1-6; 8 bases are a match to TRBD1. J was trimmed by 7 bases and V by 0 bases; bases with no gene match: 8. From germline, CDR1 is GTSNPN and CDR2 SVGIG (reference sequence). This CDR3 is built from 16 residues. CDR3 in amino acids: CAWSVLTGGWNSPLHF. DNA for the CDR3: TGTGCCTGGAGTGTTCTCACAGGGGGTTGGAATTCACCCCTCCACTTT.

V usage is TRBV11-3 and J usage is TRBJ2-2; a possible D gene is TRBD1 (5 bases). CDR1 and CDR2 from the germline V gene are SGHNT and YENEEA. V gave up 1 base and J gave up 7 bases, with 10 bases separating them. The CDR3 runs 14 residues. CDR3 bases: TGTGCCAGCAGCTTAGGGGGCGGAAGCGGGGAGCTGTTTTTT. Amino acid sequence: CASSLGGGSGELFF.

This CDR3 reads CASSSRTGFQSKQYF. CDR3 nucleotide sequence: TGTGCCAGCAGCTCCCGGACAGGGTTCCAGTCGAAGCAGTACTTC. The chain links TRBV5-4 to TRBJ2-7; 8 bases align to TRBD1. The V gene end was trimmed by 3 bases and the J gene end by 8 bases; junction bases not matched to a gene: 13. Germline CDR1 is SGHNT and CDR2 is YYREEE (reference sequence). The CDR3 is 15 amino acids.

The sample holds one count of this clone. The chain couples TRBV29-1 to TRBJ2-3, with TRBD2 matching 10 bases. In germline, CDR1 is SQVTM, CDR2 ANQGSEA. Trimming at V came to 1 base and at J to 2 bases, leaving 9 bases not matched to a gene. The CDR3 contains 17 residues. The CDR3 protein is CSVEGAASGGPTDTQYF. The DNA of the CDR3 is TGCAGCGTTGAAGGAGCGGCTAGCGGGGGACCCACAGATACGCAGTATTTT.

A few counts support this clone. CDR3 sequence (DNA): TGTGCCAGCAGCCCAGGATCCTCCTACGAGCAGTACTTC. Protein product: CASSPGSSYEQYF. V and J are TRBV6-6 and TRBJ2-7; no definite D call. This CDR3 comprises 13 residues. Per the germline V gene, CDR1 is MNHNY and CDR2 is SVGAGI (reference sequence). The germline V and J ends were trimmed by 6 bases and 0 bases, with 9 bases remaining between them.

J is TRBJ2-1 and V is TRBV5-1, with 16 bases matching TRBD2. The CDR3 is 18 amino acids. J lost 6 bases, V lost 2 bases, and 8 bases had no gene match. The germline gives CDR1 SGHRS, CDR2 YFSETQ. CDR3 region: CASSFGTSGRAVINEQFF. CDR3 nucleotide sequence: TGCGCCAGCAGCTTCGGGACTAGCGGGAGGGCCGTCATCAATGAGCAGTTCTTC. Full variable domain (rest looked up from reference TRBV5-1 and TRBJ2-1): KAGVTQTPRYLIKTRGQQVTLSCSPISGHRSVSWYQQTPGQGLQFLFEYFSETQRNKGNFPGRFSGRQFSNSRSEMNVSTLELGDSALYLCASSFGTSGRAVINEQFFGPGTRLTVL.

The chain has TRBV10-3 and TRBJ2-1; D gene unclear. Trimming took off 6 bases at V and 5 bases at J, with 17 bases between the two ends. CDR1 is ENHRY and CDR2 is SYGVKD in the germline V gene. The CDR3 is made up of 15 amino acids. The CDR3 here is CAISAPVGPNNEQFF. Here the CDR3 DNA reads TGTGCCATCAGCGCGCCGGTGGGCCCCAACAATGAGCAGTTCTTC.

The J gene is TRBJ2-2, the V gene TRBV27, with a weak D call TRBD2 (7 bases). Germline V lookup: CDR1 MNHEY, CDR2 SMNVEV (reference sequence). This CDR3 contains 15 residues. V lost 3 bases, J lost 4 bases, and 12 bases lay in between. CDR3 bases: TGTGCCAGCAGTTTCCGGGGGGCTGGCACCGGGGAGCTGTTTTTT. Translating gives CASSFRGAGTGELFF.

This clone was seen a handful of times. The J gene is TRBJ1-4, the V gene TRBV6-5; 7 bases line up with TRBD1. Unmatched junction bases numbered 11, after V lost 5 bases and J lost 8 bases. Germline V gene lookup returns CDR1 MNHEY and CDR2 SVGAGI. The CDR3 is 15 amino acids. The DNA of the CDR3 is TGTGCCAGCAGTCGCCTGACAGGGAGGCAGGAAAAACTGTTTTTT. Its translation: CASSRLTGRQEKLFF.

The rearrangement links TRBV3-1 (or the pseudogene TRBV3-2) to TRBJ1-4, with D maybe TRBD1 (5 bases). Deletions cut 3 bases from V and 7 bases from J, with 15 bases between. Germline assignment: CDR1 LGHDT and CDR2 YNNKEL (reference sequence). The length of the CDR3 is 15 residues. The CDR3 loop is CASSHRGGEGEKLFF. CDR3 coding DNA: TGTGCCAGCAGCCACCGGGGCGGGGAAGGTGAAAAACTGTTTTTT.

The V gene is TRBV27, the J gene TRBJ1-1; D is perhaps TRBD1 (6 bases). There are 15 residues in the CDR3. Germline assignment: CDR1 MNHEY and CDR2 SMNVEV (reference sequence). V was cut by 8 bases and J by 1 base, with 17 bases left in between. CDR3 DNA sequence: TGTGCCAGCGGGGGCCCCCGGGACGGGAACACTGAAGCTTTCTTT. Its protein product is CASGGPRDGNTEAFF.

The chain couples TRBV18 to TRBJ2-4, with D hard to call. V was trimmed by 0 bases and J by 5 bases, leaving 8 bases between them. Per the germline V gene, CDR1 is KGHSH and CDR2 is LQKENI. CDR3 length equals 14 residues. The CDR3 sequence: CASSPPGSENIQYF. The CDR3 DNA reads as TGTGCCAGCTCACCACCCGGGTCGGAAAACATTCAGTACTTC. Variable domain in full (rest from reference TRBV18 and TRBJ2-4): NAGVMQNPRHLVRRRGQEARLRCSPMKGHSHVYWYRQLPEEGLKFMVYLQKENIIDESGMPKERFSAEFPKEGPSILRIQQVVRGDSAAYFCASSPPGSENIQYFGAGTRLSVL.

V gene TRBV4-1 combines with J gene TRBJ2-2, with 8 bases that match TRBD1. The CDR3 is made up of 18 amino acids. Germline CDR1 reads MGHRA; CDR2 reads YSYEKL. Unmatched junction bases numbered 10, after V lost 3 bases and J lost 1 base. The CDR3 nucleotides read TGCGCCAGCAGCCAGGAAGACAGGGGACCCCTGAACACCGGGGAGCTGTTTTTT. Translation gives CASSQEDRGPLNTGELFF.

This chain links TRBV18 with TRBJ2-1, with D hard to call. V shed 3 bases and J shed 7 bases, with 10 bases lying between them. This CDR3 spans 13 amino acids. Germline V CDR1 and CDR2: KGHSH, LQKENI. The chain's CDR3 is CASSPARGNEQFF. The DNA of the CDR3 is TGTGCCAGCTCACCGGCTAGAGGTAATGAGCAGTTCTTC.

The sample holds one count of this clone. This chain joins TRBV4-1 and TRBJ2-1; the match to TRBD2 covers 11 bases. J lost 6 bases, V lost 1 base, and 5 bases had no gene match. Germline CDR1 MGHRA, CDR2 YSYEKL. The CDR3 has 16 amino acids. CDR3 residues: CASSQVVAGGPNEQFF. The CDR3 bases are TGCGCCAGCAGCCAAGTGGTAGCGGGAGGGCCCAATGAGCAGTTCTTC.

The gene calls are TRBV3-1 (or the pseudogene TRBV3-2) and TRBJ2-2; 10 nucleotides line up with TRBD2. This CDR3 region has 15 residues. Germline CDR1 and CDR2: LGHDT and YNNKEL (reference sequence). Losses at the gene ends were 4 bases for V and 4 bases for J; bases not matched to a gene: 3. CDR3 bases: TGTGCCAGCAGCCGCTCTAGCGGGAGCACCGGGGAGCTGTTTTTT. This sequence encodes CASSRSSGSTGELFF.

J is TRBJ2-7 and V is TRBV28, with D possibly TRBD2 on 6 matching bases. The CDR3 consists of 13 residues. CDR1 and CDR2 (germline): MDHEN, SYDVKM. Trimming took off 6 bases at V and 0 bases at J, with 9 bases between the two ends. The CDR3 DNA reads TGTGCCAGCAGGGTCGGGAGCTCCTACGAGCAGTACTTC. The encoded protein is CASRVGSSYEQYF.

CDR3 nucleotides: TGTGCCAGCTCACCAGGACTAGCGCCCTACAATGAGCAGTTCTTC. This gives the protein CASSPGLAPYNEQFF. V gene TRBV18 combines with J gene TRBJ2-1, with TRBD2 identical over 9 bases. V was clipped by 2 bases and J by 2 bases; unmatched bases: 1. From germline, CDR1 is KGHSH and CDR2 LQKENI. The CDR3 is 15 amino acids.

The chain combines TRBV2 with TRBJ2-7, with a possible D match to TRBD1 (6 bases). CDR1 is SNHLY and CDR2 is FYNNEI in the germline V gene. CDR3 length equals 14 residues. V dropped 3 bases and J dropped 3 bases, with 12 bases sitting between them. This chain's CDR3 is CASSDIEGDYEQYF. As DNA, the CDR3 is TGTGCCAGCAGTGATATCGAGGGGGACTACGAGCAGTACTTC.

The chain couples TRBV7-9 to TRBJ1-1; no firm D call. Germline CDR1 is SEHNR and CDR2 is FQNEAQ (reference sequence). With 6 bases removed from V and 4 bases from J, the gap between germline ends came to 21 bases. The CDR3 has 16 residues. CDR3 protein: CASSHRVPNILTEAFF. CDR3 in DNA: TGTGCCAGCAGTCACCGGGTTCCGAACATTCTCACTGAAGCTTTCTTT.